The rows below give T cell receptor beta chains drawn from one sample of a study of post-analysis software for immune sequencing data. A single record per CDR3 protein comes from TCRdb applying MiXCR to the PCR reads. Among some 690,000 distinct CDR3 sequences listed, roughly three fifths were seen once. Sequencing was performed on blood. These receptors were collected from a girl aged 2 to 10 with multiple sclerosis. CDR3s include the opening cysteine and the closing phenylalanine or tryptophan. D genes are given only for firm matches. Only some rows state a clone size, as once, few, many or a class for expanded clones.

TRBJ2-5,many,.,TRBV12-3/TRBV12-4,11,CASTGTETQYF,TGTGCCAGCACCGGTACGGAGACCCAGTACTTC
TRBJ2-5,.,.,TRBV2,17,CASTEMGDIRYQETQYF,TGTGCCAGCACCGAGATGGGGGACATCCGATACCAAGAGACCCAGTACTTC
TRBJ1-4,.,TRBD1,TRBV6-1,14,CASSQTGENEKLFF,TGTGCCAGCAGTCAGACAGGGGAGAATGAAAAACTGTTTTTT
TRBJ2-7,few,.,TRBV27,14,CASSLFRGSYEQYF,TGTGCCAGCAGTTTATTCAGGGGCTCCTACGAGCAGTACTTC
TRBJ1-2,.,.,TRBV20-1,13,CSARVRTDYGYTF,TGCAGTGCTAGAGTGAGAACGGATTATGGCTACACCTTC
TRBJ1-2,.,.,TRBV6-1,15,CASSQGAVTIYGYTF,TGTGCCAGCAGTCAAGGGGCAGTAACCATCTATGGCTACACCTTC
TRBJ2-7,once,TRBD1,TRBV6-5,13,CASSSPTGGEQYF,TGTGCCAGCAGTTCCCCGACAGGGGGAGAGCAGTACTTC
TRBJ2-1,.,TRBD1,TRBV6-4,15,CASSDSRTGGREQFF,TGTGCCAGCAGTGACTCCCGGACAGGGGGCAGGGAGCAGTTCTTC
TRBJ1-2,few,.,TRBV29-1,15,CSVEDRGQSNYGYTF,TGCAGCGTTGAAGACCGAGGTCAGAGTAACTATGGCTACACCTTC
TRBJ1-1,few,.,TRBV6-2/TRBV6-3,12,CASSYKGTEAFF,TGTGCCAGCAGTTACAAGGGCACTGAAGCTTTCTTT
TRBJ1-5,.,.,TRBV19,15,CASTPGLISNQPQHF,TGTGCCAGTACCCCAGGGCTGATTAGCAATCAGCCCCAGCATTTT
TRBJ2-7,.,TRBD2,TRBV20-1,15,CSARLAGALTYEQYF,TGCAGTGCTAGGCTAGCGGGAGCCCTTACCTACGAGCAGTACTTC
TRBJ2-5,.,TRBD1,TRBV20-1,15,CSASRRGQAQETQYF,TGCAGTGCGTCCCGAAGAGGACAGGCGCAAGAGACCCAGTACTTC
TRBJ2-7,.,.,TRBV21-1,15,CASSKWALALYEQYF,TGTGCCAGCAGTAAGTGGGCACTCGCTCTTTACGAGCAGTACTTC
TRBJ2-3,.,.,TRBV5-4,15,CASSSQDQKIDTQYF,TGTGCCAGCAGCTCCCAAGACCAAAAAATAGATACGCAGTATTTT
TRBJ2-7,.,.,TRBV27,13,CASSPLGSTEQYF,TGTGCCAGCAGTCCCTTGGGCAGTACCGAGCAGTACTTC
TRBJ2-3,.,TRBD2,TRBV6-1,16,CASSPRGAGGVSAQYF,TGTGCCAGCAGCCCTCGGGGAGCGGGAGGGGTGAGTGCGCAGTATTTT
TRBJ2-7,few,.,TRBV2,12,CASSVDGGEQYF,TGTGCCAGCAGTGTAGACGGTGGCGAGCAGTACTTC
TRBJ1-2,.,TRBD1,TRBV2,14,CASSWTGGEDGYTF,TGTGCCAGTTCCTGGACAGGGGGCGAAGATGGCTACACCTTC
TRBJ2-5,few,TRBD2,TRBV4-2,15,CASRSALAGIETQYF,TGTGCCAGCAGATCAGCTCTAGCGGGGATAGAGACCCAGTACTTC
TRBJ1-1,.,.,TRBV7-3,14,CASSSSGIGTEAFF,TGTGCCAGCAGCTCCTCGGGGATAGGCACTGAAGCTTTCTTT
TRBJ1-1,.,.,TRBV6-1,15,CASSEDGQGGSEAFF,TGTGCCAGCAGTGAAGATGGGCAGGGTGGGTCTGAAGCTTTCTTT
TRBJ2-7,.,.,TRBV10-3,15,CAISARGASSYEQYF,TGTGCCATCAGTGCCCGGGGGGCCAGCTCCTACGAGCAGTACTTC
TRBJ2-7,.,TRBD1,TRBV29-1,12,CGAGTGDHEQYF,TGCGGCGCCGGGACAGGGGACCACGAGCAGTACTTC
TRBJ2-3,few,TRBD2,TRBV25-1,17,CASSDWGLAGVPDTQYF,TGTGCCAGCAGTGACTGGGGGCTAGCGGGAGTTCCAGATACGCAGTATTTT
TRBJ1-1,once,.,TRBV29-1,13,CSVEDARTTEAFF,TGCAGCGTTGAAGACGCAAGGACCACTGAAGCTTTCTTT
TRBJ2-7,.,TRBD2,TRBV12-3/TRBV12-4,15,CASSLISGGPDEQYF,TGTGCCAGCAGTTTAATTTCGGGGGGTCCGGACGAGCAGTACTTC
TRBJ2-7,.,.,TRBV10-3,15,CAISESGQGPYEQYF,TGTGCCATCAGTGAGTCGGGGCAGGGCCCCTACGAGCAGTACTTC
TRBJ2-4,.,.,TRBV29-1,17,CSVYTGEGGGTKNIQYF,TGCAGCGTTTATACAGGGGAGGGTGGGGGAACCAAAAACATTCAGTACTTC
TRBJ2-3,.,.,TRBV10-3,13,CAISEVVTDTQYF,TGTGCCATCAGTGAGGTGGTGACAGATACGCAGTATTTT
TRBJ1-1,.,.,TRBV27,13,CASSFKSVTEAFF,TGTGCCAGCAGTTTCAAAAGTGTGACTGAAGCTTTCTTT
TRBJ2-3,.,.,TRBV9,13,CASSAFVPDTQYF,TGTGCCAGCAGCGCGTTTGTACCAGATACGCAGTATTTT
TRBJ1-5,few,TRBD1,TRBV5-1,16,CASSLVPTGGNQPQHF,TGCGCCAGCAGCTTGGTCCCGACAGGGGGTAATCAGCCCCAGCATTTT
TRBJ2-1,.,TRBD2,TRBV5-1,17,CASRTVEGLADYNEQFF,TGCGCCAGCAGAACTGTGGAGGGTCTAGCGGACTACAATGAGCAGTTCTTC
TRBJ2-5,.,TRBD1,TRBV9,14,CASIRDRYQETQYF,TGTGCCAGCATCCGGGACAGGTACCAAGAGACCCAGTACTTC
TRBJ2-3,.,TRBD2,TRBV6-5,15,CAGCYVAGVTDTQYF,TGTGCCGGTTGTTACGTCGCGGGGGTCACAGATACGCAGTATTTT
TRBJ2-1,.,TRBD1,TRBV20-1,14,CSASPGQGIGEQFF,TGCAGTGCTAGCCCCGGACAGGGGATCGGCGAGCAGTTCTTC
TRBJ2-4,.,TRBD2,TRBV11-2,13,CASSRVAGGFQYF,TGTGCCAGCAGCAGGGTAGCGGGGGGCTTTCAGTACTTC
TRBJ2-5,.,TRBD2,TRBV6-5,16,CASSYSLAGDQETQYF,TGTGCCAGCAGTTACAGCCTAGCGGGGGATCAAGAGACCCAGTACTTC
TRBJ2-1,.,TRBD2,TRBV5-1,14,CASSLGVAGIEQFF,TGCGCCAGCAGCTTGGGAGTAGCGGGGATTGAGCAGTTCTTC
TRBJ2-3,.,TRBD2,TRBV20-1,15,CSARPTSGSRDTQYF,TGCAGTGCTCGCCCTACTAGCGGGAGCCGAGATACGCAGTATTTT
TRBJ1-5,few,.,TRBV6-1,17,CASSGGGGSLSNQPQHF,TGTGCCAGCAGTGGCGGGGGAGGAAGCCTTAGCAATCAGCCCCAGCATTTT